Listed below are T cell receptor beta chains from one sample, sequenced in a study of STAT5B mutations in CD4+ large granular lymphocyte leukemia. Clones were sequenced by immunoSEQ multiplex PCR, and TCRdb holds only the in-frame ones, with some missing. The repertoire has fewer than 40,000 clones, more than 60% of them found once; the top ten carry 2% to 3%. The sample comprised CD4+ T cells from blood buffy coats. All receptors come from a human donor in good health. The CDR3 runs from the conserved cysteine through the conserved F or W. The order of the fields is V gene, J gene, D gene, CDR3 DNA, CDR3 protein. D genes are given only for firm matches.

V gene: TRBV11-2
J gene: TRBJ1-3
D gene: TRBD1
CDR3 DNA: TGTGCCAGCAGCTTGGAGGGGACAGGGGCGGCTGGAAACACCATATATTTT
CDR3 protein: CASSLEGTGAAGNTIYF

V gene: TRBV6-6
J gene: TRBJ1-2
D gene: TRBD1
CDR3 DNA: TGTGCCAGCAGTTACCGGGACAGGGGAGATGGCTACACCTTC
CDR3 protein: CASSYRDRGDGYTF

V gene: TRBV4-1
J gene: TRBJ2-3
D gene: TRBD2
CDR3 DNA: TGCGCCAGCAGCCAAGATGAAACTAGCGGGAGTAGGAATACGCAGTATTTT
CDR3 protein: CASSQDETSGSRNTQYF

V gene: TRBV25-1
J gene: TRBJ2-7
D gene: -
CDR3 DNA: TGTGCCAGCAGTCCCTGGACTGGGGGCTACGAGCAGTACTTC
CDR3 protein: CASSPWTGGYEQYF

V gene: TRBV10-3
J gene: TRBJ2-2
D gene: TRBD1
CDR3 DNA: TGTGCCATCAGTGACTTCGACAGGGTGGGAACCGGGGAGCTGTTTTTT
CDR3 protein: CAISDFDRVGTGELFF

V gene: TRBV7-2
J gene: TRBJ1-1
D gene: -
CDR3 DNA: TGTGCCAGCAGCTTAATTGGCAGCTACACTGAAGCTTTCTTT
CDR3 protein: CASSLIGSYTEAFF

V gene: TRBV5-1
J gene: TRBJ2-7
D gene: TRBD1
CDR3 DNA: TGCGCCAGCAGCTGGGGGATTCGACAGGGCCGAGACTACGAGCAGTACTTC
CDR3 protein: CASSWGIRQGRDYEQYF

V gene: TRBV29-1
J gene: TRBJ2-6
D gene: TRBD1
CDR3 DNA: TGCAGCGTCTCGACAGGGGGGACTGGGGCCAACGTCCTGACTTTC
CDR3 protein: CSVSTGGTGANVLTF

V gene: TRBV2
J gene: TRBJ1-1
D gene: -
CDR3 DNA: TGTGCCAGCAGCTTGGGTGTCGCGGGGAACACTGAAGCTTTCTTT
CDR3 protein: CASSLGVAGNTEAFF

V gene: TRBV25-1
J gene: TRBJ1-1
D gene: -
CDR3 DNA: TGTGCCAGCAGCGACCCCTTCGGGTTCGGAGACACTGAAGCTTTCTTT
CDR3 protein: CASSDPFGFGDTEAFF

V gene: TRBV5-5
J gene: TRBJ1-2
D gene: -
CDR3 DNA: TGTGCCAGCAGCTTATCTTCCGGCTATGGCTACACCTTC
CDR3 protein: CASSLSSGYGYTF

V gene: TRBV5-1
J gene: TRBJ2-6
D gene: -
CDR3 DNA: TGCGCCAGCAGCTTAACGACAGCGGCTTATTACTCTGGGGCCAACGTCCTGACTTTC
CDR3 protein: CASSLTTAAYYSGANVLTF

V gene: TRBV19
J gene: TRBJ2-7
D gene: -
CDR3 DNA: TGTGCCAGTAGTATGTCGAACTACGAGCAGTACTTC
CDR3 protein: CASSMSNYEQYF

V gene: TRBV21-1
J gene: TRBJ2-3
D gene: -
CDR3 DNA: TGTGCCAGCAGCAAAATTAACAGTCTTACAGATACGCAGTATTTT
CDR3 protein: CASSKINSLTDTQYF

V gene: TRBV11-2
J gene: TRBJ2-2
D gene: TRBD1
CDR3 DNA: TGTGCCAGCAGCGAGCTCCGGGACAGGGTTAGCGGGGAGCTGTTTTTT
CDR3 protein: CASSELRDRVSGELFF

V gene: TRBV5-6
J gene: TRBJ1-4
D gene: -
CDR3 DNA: TGTGCCAGCAGCTGGCGGGGGAATGAAAAACTGTTTTTT
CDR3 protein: CASSWRGNEKLFF